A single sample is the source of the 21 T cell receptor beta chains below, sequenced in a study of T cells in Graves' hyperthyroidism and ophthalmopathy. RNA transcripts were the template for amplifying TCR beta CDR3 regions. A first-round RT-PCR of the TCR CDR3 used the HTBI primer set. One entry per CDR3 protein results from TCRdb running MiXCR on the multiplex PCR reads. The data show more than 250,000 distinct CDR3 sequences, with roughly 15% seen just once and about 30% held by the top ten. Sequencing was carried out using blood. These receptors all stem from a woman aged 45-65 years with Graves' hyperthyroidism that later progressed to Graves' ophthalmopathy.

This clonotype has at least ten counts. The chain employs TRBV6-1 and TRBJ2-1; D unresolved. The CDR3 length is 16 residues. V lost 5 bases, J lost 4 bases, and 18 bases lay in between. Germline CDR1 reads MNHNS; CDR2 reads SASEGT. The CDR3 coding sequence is TGTGCCAGCAGTTATCTACGCGCCGCTATTTACAATGAGCAGTTCTTC. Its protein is CASSYLRAAIYNEQFF.

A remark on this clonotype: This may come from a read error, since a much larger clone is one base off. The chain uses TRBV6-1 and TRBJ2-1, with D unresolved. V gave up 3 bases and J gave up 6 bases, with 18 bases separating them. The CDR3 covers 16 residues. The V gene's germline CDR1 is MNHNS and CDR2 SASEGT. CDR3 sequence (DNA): TGTGCCAGCAGTGAGTACTGGAAAGACTCCACCAATGAGCAGTTCTTC. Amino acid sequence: CASSEYWKDSTNEQFF.

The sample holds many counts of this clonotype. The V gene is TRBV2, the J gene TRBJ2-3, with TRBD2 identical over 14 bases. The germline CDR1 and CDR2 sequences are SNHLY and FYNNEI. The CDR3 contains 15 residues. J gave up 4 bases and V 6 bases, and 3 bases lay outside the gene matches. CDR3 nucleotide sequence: TGTGCCAGCAGGAGGGGACTAGCGGGAGCAGATACGCAGTATTTT. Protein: CASRRGLAGADTQYF.

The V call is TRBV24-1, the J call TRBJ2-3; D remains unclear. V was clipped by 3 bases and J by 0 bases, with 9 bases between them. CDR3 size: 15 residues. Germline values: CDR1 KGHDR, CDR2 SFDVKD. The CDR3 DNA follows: TGTGCCACCAGTGATGGGCGGATTAGCACAGATACGCAGTATTTT. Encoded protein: CATSDGRISTDTQYF.

The CDR3 reads CASIGNTRIAFF. CDR3 sequence (DNA): TGTGCCAGCATCGGGAATACAAGGATAGCTTTCTTT. The chain has TRBV3-1 and TRBJ1-1, with D hard to call. Germline V CDR1 and CDR2: LGHDT, YNNKEL (reference sequence). Trimming took off 7 bases at V and 10 bases at J, with 16 bases between the two ends. This CDR3 contains 12 residues.

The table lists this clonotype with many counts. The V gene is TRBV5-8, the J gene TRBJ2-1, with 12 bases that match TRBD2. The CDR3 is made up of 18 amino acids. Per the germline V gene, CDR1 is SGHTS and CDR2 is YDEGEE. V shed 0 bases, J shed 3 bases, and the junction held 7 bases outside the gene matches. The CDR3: CASSLVTSGSFYYNEQFF. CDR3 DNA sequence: TGTGCCAGCAGCTTGGTGACTAGCGGGAGTTTCTACTACAATGAGCAGTTCTTC.

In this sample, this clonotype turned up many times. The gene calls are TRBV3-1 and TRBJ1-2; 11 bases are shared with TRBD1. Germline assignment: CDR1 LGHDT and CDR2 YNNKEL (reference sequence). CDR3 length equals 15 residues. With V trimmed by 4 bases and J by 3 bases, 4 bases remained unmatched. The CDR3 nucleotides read TGTGCCAGCAGCCTTGGGACAGGGGGAGACTATGGCTACACCTTC. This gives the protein CASSLGTGGDYGYTF. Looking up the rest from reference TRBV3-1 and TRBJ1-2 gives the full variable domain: DTAVSQTPKYLVTQMGNDKSIKCEQNLGHDTMYWYKQDSKKFLKIMFSYNNKELIINETVPNRFSPKSPDKAHLNLHINSLELGDSAVYFCASSLGTGGDYGYTFGSGTRLTVV.

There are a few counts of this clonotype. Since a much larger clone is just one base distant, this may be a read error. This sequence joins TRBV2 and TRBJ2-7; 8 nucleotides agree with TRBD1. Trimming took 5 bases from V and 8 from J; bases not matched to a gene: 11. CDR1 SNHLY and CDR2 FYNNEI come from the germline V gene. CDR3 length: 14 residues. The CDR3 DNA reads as TGTGCCAGCAGTATTCCACCCACAGGGGGGAAGCAGTACTTC. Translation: CASSIPPTGGKQYF. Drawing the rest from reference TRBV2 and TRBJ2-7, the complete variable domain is EPEVTQTPSHQVTQMGQEVILRCVPISNHLYFYWYRQILGQKVEFLVSFYNNEISEKSEIFDDQFSVERPDGSNFTLKIRSTKLEDSAMYFCASSIPPTGGKQYFGPGTRLTVT.

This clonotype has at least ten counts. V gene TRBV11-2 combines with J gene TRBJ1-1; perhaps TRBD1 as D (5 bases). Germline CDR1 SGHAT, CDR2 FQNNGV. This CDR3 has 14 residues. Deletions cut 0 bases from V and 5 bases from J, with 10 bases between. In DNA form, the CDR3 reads TGTGCCAGCAGCTTAGACAGGGCGGGGACTGAAGCTTTCTTT. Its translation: CASSLDRAGTEAFF.

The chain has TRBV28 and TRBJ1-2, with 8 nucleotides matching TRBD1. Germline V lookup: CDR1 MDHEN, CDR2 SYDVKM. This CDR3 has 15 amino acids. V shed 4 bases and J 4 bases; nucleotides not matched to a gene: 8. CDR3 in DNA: TGTGCCAGCAGTTCCTCGACAGGGGATAGCTATGGCTACACCTTC. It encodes CASSSSTGDSYGYTF.

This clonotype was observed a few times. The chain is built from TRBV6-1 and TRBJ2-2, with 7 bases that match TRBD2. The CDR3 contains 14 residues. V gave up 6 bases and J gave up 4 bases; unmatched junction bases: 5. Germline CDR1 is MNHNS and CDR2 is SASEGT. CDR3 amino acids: CASSQRGGTGELFF. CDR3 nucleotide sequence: TGTGCCAGCAGCCAGCGGGGTGGCACCGGGGAGCTGTTTTTT.

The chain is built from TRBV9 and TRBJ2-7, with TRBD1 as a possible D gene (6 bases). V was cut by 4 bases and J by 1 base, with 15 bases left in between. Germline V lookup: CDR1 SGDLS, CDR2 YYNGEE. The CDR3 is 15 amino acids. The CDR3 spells CASSLDAGTSYEQYF. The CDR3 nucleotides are TGTGCCAGCAGCTTGGATGCCGGGACATCCTACGAGCAGTACTTC.

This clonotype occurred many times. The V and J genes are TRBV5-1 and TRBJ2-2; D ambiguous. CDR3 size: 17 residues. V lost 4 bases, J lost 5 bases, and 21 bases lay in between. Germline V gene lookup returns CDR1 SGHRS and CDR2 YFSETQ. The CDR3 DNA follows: TGCGCCAGCAGCGCAAATACACCACAGTTGGGGACCGGGGAGCTGTTTTTT. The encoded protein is CASSANTPQLGTGELFF.

The CDR3 protein is CAISEGTGTEAFF. The DNA for the CDR3 is TGTGCCATCAGTGAAGGGACGGGGACTGAAGCTTTCTTT. The chain employs TRBV10-3 and TRBJ1-1; TRBD1 might be the D (5 bases). Trimming stripped 3 bases from V and 5 bases from J, with 10 bases between. The V gene's germline CDR1 is ENHRY and CDR2 SYGVKD. The CDR3 sequence is 13 residues long.

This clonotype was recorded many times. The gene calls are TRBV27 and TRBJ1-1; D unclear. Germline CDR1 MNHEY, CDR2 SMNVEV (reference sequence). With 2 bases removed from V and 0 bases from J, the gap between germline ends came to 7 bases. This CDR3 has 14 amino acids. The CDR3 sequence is CASSLRRMNTEAFF. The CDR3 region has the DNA TGTGCCAGCAGTTTACGACGTATGAACACTGAAGCTTTCTTT.

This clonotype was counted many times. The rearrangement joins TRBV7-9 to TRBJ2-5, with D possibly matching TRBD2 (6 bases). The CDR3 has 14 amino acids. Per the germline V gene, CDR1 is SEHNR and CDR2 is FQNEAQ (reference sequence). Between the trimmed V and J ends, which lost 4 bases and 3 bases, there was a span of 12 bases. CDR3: CASSYTGGEETQYF. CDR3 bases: TGTGCCAGCAGCTACACCGGGGGAGAAGAGACCCAGTACTTC.

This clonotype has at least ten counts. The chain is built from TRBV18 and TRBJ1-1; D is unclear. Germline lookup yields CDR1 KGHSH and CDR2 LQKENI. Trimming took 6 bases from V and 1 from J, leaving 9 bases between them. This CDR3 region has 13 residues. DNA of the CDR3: TGTGCCAGCTCCGGACCGAGGAACACTGAAGCTTTCTTT. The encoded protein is CASSGPRNTEAFF.

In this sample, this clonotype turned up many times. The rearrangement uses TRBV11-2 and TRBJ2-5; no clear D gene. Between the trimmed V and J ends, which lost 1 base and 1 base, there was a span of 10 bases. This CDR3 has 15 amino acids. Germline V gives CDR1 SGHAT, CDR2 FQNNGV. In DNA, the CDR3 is TGTGCCAGCAGCTTAGGAGTGACGGTCCAAGAGACCCAGTACTTC. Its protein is CASSLGVTVQETQYF.

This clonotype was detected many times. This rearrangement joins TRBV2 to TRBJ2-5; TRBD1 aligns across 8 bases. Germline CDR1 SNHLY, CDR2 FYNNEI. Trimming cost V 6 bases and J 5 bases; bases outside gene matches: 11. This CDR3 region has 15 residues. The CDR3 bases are TGTGCCAGCAGAGACAGGACAGGGCTGGAGGAGACCCAGTACTTC. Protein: CASRDRTGLEETQYF.

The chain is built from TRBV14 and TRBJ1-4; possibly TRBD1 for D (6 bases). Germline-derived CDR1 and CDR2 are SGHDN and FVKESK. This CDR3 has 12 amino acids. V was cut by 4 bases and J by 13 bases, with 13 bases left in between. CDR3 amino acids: CASSRPGQILFF. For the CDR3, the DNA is TGTGCCAGCAGCCGCCCGGGACAAATACTGTTTTTT.

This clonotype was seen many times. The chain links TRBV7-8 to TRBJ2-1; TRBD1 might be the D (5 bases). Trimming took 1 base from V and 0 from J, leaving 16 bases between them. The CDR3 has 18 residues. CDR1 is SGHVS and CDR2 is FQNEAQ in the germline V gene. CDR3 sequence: CASSLEWLGRFSYNEQFF. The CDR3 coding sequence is TGTGCCAGCAGCTTAGAATGGTTGGGGCGGTTCTCCTACAATGAGCAGTTCTTC.